The next 14 T cell receptor beta chains were all read from a single sample in a study of patients and donors after allogeneic stem cell transplantation. TCRdb re-called the RT-PCR reads through MiXCR, storing one row per CDR3 protein. The top ten clones hold approximately 5.9% of a sample with some 880,000 distinct CDR3 sequences, 15% to 20% of them seen once. The source material was blood, either unsorted or a sorted T cell fraction (not recorded which). These receptors all come from a human donor who was either an allogeneic HSCT recipient or a stem cell or donor lymphocyte infusion donor (not recorded which). It is not recorded whose cells these are; they may come from a transplant donor.

The CDR3 protein is CASSPTGTVPNQPQHF. The CDR3 DNA reads TGTGCCAGCTCACCCACGGGGACAGTCCCCAATCAGCCCCAGCATTTT. The chain employs TRBV18 and TRBJ1-5; 7 positions agree with TRBD1. With 3 bases clipped from V and 3 bases from J, the junction kept 8 bases outside the gene matches. The CDR3 runs to 16 residues. Germline CDR1 reads KGHSH; CDR2 reads LQKENI.

J is TRBJ1-1 and V is TRBV21-1; the table's D call, TRBD1, has no DNA check behind it. TRBV21-1 is a recognized pseudogene. The CDR3 is 20 amino acids. The CDR3 reads CASSKVAKDREKGEHTEAFF. CDR3 bases: TGTGCCAGCAGCAAAGTTGCTAAGGACAGGGAAAAGGGAGAGCACACTGAAGCTTTCTTT.

The chain uses TRBV20-1 and TRBJ1-1, with TRBD1 matching 7 bases. Germline CDR1 DFQATT, CDR2 SNEGSKA (reference sequence). V dropped 6 bases and J dropped 3; count of bases not matched to a gene: 10. The CDR3 covers 14 residues. This chain's CDR3 is CSALSDREYTEAFF. The CDR3 DNA sequence: TGCAGTGCCCTTTCCGACAGGGAGTACACTGAAGCTTTCTTT.

This clonotype was detected only a few times. The V gene is TRBV21-1, the J gene TRBJ2-5; TRBD1 is taken as the D call from the table, unchecked against the DNA. TRBV21-1 is listed as a pseudogene. This CDR3 region has 14 residues. CDR3 region: CASLQRNGIETQYF. In nucleotides, the CDR3 is TGTGCCAGCCTGCAAAGAAACGGGATAGAGACCCAGTACTTC.

Only a few counts were recorded for this clonotype. The rearrangement links TRBV11-1 to TRBJ1-6; 8 bases align to TRBD1. The CDR3 is 12 residues long. Looked up from germline, CDR1 is SGHAT and CDR2 is FQDESV (reference sequence). V lost 0 bases, J lost 17 bases, and 3 bases stayed unmatched. In DNA, the CDR3 is TGTGCCAGCAGCTTAGCGGGGACAGGAATCCACTTT. Translated, it gives CASSLAGTGIHF.

Here the CDR3 DNA reads TGCAGCGCCCGGGGCGCGGGGCAGAACACTGAAGCTTTCTTT. This translates into CSARGAGQNTEAFF. The V call is TRBV29-1, the J call TRBJ1-1, with D possibly matching TRBD1 (5 bases). Trimming cost V 7 bases and J 1 base, with 16 bases left between them. The germline gives CDR1 SQVTM, CDR2 ANQGSEA. The CDR3 length is 14 residues.

The chain employs TRBV9 and TRBJ2-3; D perhaps matches TRBD1 (5 bases). CDR1 and CDR2 (germline): SGDLS, YYNGEE. V was trimmed by 4 bases and J by 1 base, leaving 19 bases between them. The CDR3 has 17 amino acids. This CDR3 is CASSTSPGHERTDTQYF. The CDR3, as DNA: TGTGCCAGCAGCACATCCCCCGGACACGAGCGCACAGATACGCAGTATTTT. Supplemented by reference TRBV9 and TRBJ2-3, the full variable domain reads DSGVTQTPKHLITATGQRVTLRCSPRSGDLSVYWYQQSLDQGLQFLIQYYNGEERAKGNILERFSAQQFPDLHSELNLSSLELGDSALYFCASSTSPGHERTDTQYFGPGTRLTVL.

The V gene is TRBV6-1, the J gene TRBJ2-1, with TRBD2 identical over 9 bases. Trimming removed 6 bases from V and 8 bases from J; junction bases left unmatched: 17. Germline V CDR1 and CDR2: MNHNS, SASEGT. This CDR3 is built from 17 residues. The CDR3 region is CASSKSLAGVKRDEQFF. Written as DNA, the CDR3 is TGTGCCAGCAGCAAAAGTTTAGCGGGAGTAAAAAGGGATGAGCAGTTCTTC.

The chain combines TRBV11-2 with TRBJ1-2; TRBD1 might be the D (6 bases). The germline V gene has CDR1 SGHAT and CDR2 FQNNGV. V shed 3 bases and J shed 6 bases, with 17 bases lying between them. The CDR3 consists of 15 residues. This CDR3 is CASSFSARGEHGYTF. The CDR3 DNA sequence: TGTGCCAGCAGCTTTTCCGCCAGGGGTGAACATGGCTACACCTTC.

This clonotype was observed once. This chain links TRBV14 with TRBJ1-6, with D unclear. This CDR3 contains 17 residues. Trimming shortened V by 1 base and J by 6 bases, and 16 bases separated the two germline ends. Germline values: CDR1 SGHDN, CDR2 FVKESK. CDR3 residues: CASSQVGREKGNSPLHF. The CDR3 coding sequence is TGTGCCAGCAGCCAAGTTGGAAGGGAGAAGGGTAATTCACCCCTCCACTTT.

This rearrangement joins TRBV11-3 to TRBJ2-5; D unclear. CDR1 SGHNT and CDR2 YENEEA come from the germline V gene. The CDR3 loop spans 14 amino acids. Trimming pared 1 base from V and 4 bases from J, leaving 10 bases between. CDR3 in DNA: TGTGCCAGCAGCTTAGGACCCTTTCGAGAGACCCAGTACTTC. It yields the protein CASSLGPFRETQYF.

The V and J genes are TRBV6-2 or TRBV6-3 and TRBJ1-2; 9 bases line up with TRBD1. CDR1 is MNHEY and CDR2 is SVGEGT in the germline V gene. The CDR3 loop spans 14 amino acids. After removal of 8 bases from V and 4 bases from J, the junction contained 8 bases not matched to a gene. The CDR3 nucleotides read TGTGCCAGCCGTGGGACAGGGCTCACCTATGGCTACACCTTC. Its translation is CASRGTGLTYGYTF.

The chain is built from TRBV19 and TRBJ1-2; D unresolved. CDR3 length: 13 residues. The germline V gene has CDR1 LNHDA and CDR2 SQIVND (reference sequence). V lost 0 bases to trimming and J lost 4 bases, with 6 bases between them. In DNA form, the CDR3 reads TGTGCCAGTAGTATAGACAGGATCTATGGCTACACCTTC. It yields the protein CASSIDRIYGYTF.

The chain couples TRBV7-8 to TRBJ2-7, with D unclear. The CDR3 covers 15 residues. The germline CDR1 and CDR2 sequences are SGHVS and FQNEAQ. V was clipped by 2 bases and J by 2 bases, with 13 bases between them. CDR3 coding DNA: TGTGCCAGCAGCTTACAGATGGAGAGGCCCTACGAGCAGTACTTC. Translation gives CASSLQMERPYEQYF.